This T cell receptor beta chain emerged from a study of T cells in Graves' hyperthyroidism and ophthalmopathy. Study outcomes and limitations: Most expanded thyroid clonotypes above 0.001 also appeared in blood. Ophthalmopathy was distinguished from stable hyperthyroidism by 13 V-J signatures.

No ophthalmopathy progression within 18 months constituted stable Graves' hyperthyroidism. Extraction of PBMCs used approximately 10 ml of fresh peripheral blood. TCR beta CDR3 regions were amplified from RNA transcripts. First-round RT-PCR of the TCR CDR3 relied on the HTBI primer set. One entry per CDR3 protein, called by TCRdb with MiXCR from the multiplex PCR reads. Of approximately 640,000 distinct CDR3 sequences listed, 15% to 20% are singletons. This clonotype was seen many times. Its cognate antigen is unknown. This clonotype originated in a man aged 50 or older with Graves' hyperthyroidism. Material for sequencing was blood.

CDR3 in DNA: TGTGCCAGCAGCCAGCTAGACCACGGGGATGAGGATGGCTACACCTTC. Residues: CASSQLDHGDEDGYTF. The chain recombines TRBV13 with TRBJ1-2; no firm D call. CDR3 length: 16 residues. In germline, CDR1 is PRHDT, CDR2 FYEKMQ (reference sequence). V lost 5 bases to trimming and J lost 6 bases, with 22 bases between them.